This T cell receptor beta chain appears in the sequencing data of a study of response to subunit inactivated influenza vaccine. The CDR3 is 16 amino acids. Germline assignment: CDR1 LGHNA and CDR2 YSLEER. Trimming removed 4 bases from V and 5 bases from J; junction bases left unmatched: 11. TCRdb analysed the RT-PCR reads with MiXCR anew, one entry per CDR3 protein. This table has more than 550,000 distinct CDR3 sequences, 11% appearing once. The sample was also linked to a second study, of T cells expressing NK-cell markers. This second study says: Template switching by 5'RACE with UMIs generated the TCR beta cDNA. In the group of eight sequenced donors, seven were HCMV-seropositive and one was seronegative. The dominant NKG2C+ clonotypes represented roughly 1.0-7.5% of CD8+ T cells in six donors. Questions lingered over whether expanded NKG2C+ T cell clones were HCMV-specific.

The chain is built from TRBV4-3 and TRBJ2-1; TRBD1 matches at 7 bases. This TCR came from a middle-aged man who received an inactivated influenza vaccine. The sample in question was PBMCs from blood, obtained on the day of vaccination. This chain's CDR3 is CASSPYFGTADNEQFF. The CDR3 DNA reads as TGCGCCAGCAGCCCGTACTTCGGGACAGCCGACAATGAGCAGTTCTTC.